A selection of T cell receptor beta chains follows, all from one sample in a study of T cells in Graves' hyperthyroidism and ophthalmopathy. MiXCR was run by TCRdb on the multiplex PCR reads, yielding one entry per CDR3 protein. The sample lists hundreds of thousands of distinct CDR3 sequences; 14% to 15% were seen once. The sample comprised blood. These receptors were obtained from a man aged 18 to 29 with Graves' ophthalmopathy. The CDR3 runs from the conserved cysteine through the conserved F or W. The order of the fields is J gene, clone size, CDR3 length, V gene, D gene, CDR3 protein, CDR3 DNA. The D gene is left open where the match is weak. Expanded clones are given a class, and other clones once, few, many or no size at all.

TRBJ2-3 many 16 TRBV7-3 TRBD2 CASSATSGRQVDTQYF TGTGCCAGCAGCGCGACTAGCGGGCGACAAGTGGATACGCAGTATTTT
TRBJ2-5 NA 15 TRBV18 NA CASSGSMGQVETQYF TGTGCCAGCTCAGGATCCATGGGGCAGGTGGAGACCCAGTACTTC
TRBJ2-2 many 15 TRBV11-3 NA CASSLEGGYTGELFF TGTGCCAGCAGCTTAGAGGGCGGGTACACCGGGGAGCTGTTTTTT
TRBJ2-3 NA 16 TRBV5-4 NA CASSLKRTADTDTQYF TGTGCCAGCAGCCTAAAAAGGACAGCTGACACAGATACGCAGTATTTT
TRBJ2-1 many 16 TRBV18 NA CASSLLGREPYNEQFF TGTGCCAGCTCGCTATTGGGACGGGAGCCTTACAATGAGCAGTTCTTC
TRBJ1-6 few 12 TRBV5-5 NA CASSLEWSPLHF TGTGCCAGCAGCTTGGAGTGGTCACCCCTCCACTTT
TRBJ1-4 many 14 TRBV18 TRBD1 CASSRDSNNEKLFF TGTGCCAGCTCACGGGACAGTAATAATGAAAAACTGTTTTTT
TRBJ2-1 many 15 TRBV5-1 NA CASSTGAGSYNEQFF TGCGCCAGCAGCACGGGGGCAGGCTCCTACAATGAGCAGTTCTTC
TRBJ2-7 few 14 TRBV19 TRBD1 CASSPGRGRYEQYF TGTGCCAGTAGTCCAGGCAGGGGGCGGTACGAGCAGTACTTC
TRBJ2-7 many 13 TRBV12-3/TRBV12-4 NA CASQGSRGYEQYF TGTGCCAGTCAGGGCAGCCGGGGTTACGAGCAGTACTTC
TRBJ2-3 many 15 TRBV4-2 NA CASSHGTGSTDTQYF TGTGCCAGCAGCCACGGGACGGGGAGCACAGATACGCAGTATTTT
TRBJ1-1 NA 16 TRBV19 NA CASSIVDQGYSTEAFF TGTGCCAGTAGTATAGTGGATCAGGGTTATTCGACTGAAGCTTTCTTT
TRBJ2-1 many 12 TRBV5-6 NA CASSLGFNEQFF TGCGCCAGCAGTTTGGGTTTCAATGAGCAGTTCTTC
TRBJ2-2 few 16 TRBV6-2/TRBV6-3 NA CASSSGFFRITGELFF TGTGCCAGCAGTTCCGGGTTTTTTAGGATTACCGGGGAGCTGTTTTTT
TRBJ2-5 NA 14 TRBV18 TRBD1 CASHTGTEGETQYF TGTGCCAGTCATACCGGGACAGAGGGAGAGACCCAGTACTTC
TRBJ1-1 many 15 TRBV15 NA CATSGTGTADTEAFF TGTGCCACCAGCGGTACAGGGACGGCCGACACTGAAGCTTTCTTT
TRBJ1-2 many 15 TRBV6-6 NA CASSYSGVINYGYTF TGTGCCAGCAGTTACTCGGGGGTAATCAACTATGGCTACACCTTC
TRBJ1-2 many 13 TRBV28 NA CASSWRGGYGYTF TGTGCCAGCAGTTGGAGGGGGGGTTATGGCTACACCTTC
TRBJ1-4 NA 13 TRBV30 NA CAWSVKGSDPLFF TGTGCCTGGAGTGTAAAGGGGTCAGACCCACTGTTTTTT
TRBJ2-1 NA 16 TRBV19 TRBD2 CASSMGASGRRVEQFF TGTGCCAGTAGTATGGGGGCTAGCGGGAGAAGGGTTGAGCAGTTCTTC
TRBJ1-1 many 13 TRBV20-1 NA CSARQGIYTEAFF TGCAGTGCTAGACAGGGAATTTACACTGAAGCTTTCTTT
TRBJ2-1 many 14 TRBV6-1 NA CASRTSHMEGKQFF TGTGCCAGCAGGACCAGCCACATGGAGGGAAAGCAGTTCTTC
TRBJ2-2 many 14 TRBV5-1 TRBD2 CASSPRGGTGELFF TGCGCCAGCAGTCCTCGGGGGGGCACCGGGGAGCTGTTTTTT
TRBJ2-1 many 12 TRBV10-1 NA CARWGGGNEQFF TGCGCCAGATGGGGAGGGGGAAATGAGCAGTTCTTC
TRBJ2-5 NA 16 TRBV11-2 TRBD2 CATTGSGGAGGETQYF TGTGCCACGACTGGGAGCGGGGGGGCGGGGGGGGAGACCCAGTACTTC
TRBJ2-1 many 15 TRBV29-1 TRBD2 CSVASSGGAGNEQFF TGCAGCGTTGCTAGTAGCGGGGGGGCGGGCAATGAGCAGTTCTTC
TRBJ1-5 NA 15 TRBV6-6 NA CASSYGASPDQPQHF TGTGCCAGCAGTTACGGGGCGTCGCCTGATCAGCCCCAGCATTTT
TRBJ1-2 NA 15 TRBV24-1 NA CATSVGSSSGYGYTF TGTGCCACCAGTGTAGGCTCTTCAAGCGGCTATGGCTACACCTTC
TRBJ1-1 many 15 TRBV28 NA CASSFWGRWNTEAFF TGTGCCAGCAGTTTTTGGGGGCGTTGGAACACTGAAGCTTTCTTT
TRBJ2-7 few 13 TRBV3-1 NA CASSNNLAHEQYF TGTGCCAGCAGTAACAATTTAGCTCACGAGCAGTACTTC
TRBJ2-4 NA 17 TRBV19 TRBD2 CASSLRGKTNGRNIQYF TGTGCCAGTAGTTTGCGGGGGAAAACAAACGGACGAAACATTCAGTACTTC
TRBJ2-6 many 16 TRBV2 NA CASSGRGLSGANVLTF TGTGCCAGCAGTGGGCGGGGGCTGTCTGGGGCCAACGTCCTGACTTTC
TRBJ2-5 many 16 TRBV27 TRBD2 CASSPLTSGSRETQYF TGTGCCAGCAGTCCGTTGACTAGCGGGAGTAGAGAGACCCAGTACTTC
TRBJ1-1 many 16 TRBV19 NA CASSRPAAAENTEAFF TGTGCCAGTAGTAGGCCCGCGGCCGCAGAGAACACTGAAGCTTTCTTT
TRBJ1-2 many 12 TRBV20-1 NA CSARDPGDGYTF TGCAGTGCTAGAGATCCAGGGGATGGCTACACCTTC
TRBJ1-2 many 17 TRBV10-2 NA CAIYPSGRGAANYGYTF TGCGCCATCTATCCTTCGGGCAGGGGCGCTGCTAACTATGGCTACACCTTC
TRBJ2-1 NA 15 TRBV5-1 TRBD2 CASSVSSGASNEQFF TGCGCCAGCAGCGTTTCGAGCGGGGCGTCCAATGAGCAGTTCTTC
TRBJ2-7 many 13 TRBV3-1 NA CASSQANEHEQYF TGTGCCAGCAGCCAAGCAAATGAACACGAGCAGTACTTC
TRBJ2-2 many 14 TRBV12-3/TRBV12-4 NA CASSQGLTTGELFF TGTGCCAGCAGCCAGGGGCTAACTACCGGGGAGCTGTTTTTT
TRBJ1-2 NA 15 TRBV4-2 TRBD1 CASSQNFGTGLPETF TGTGCCAGCAGCCAAAATTTCGGGACAGGGCTACCTGAAACCTTC
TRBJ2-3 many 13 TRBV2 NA CASSDSLRDTQYF TGTGCCAGCAGTGACTCGTTGCGGGATACGCAGTATTTT
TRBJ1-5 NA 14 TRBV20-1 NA CSARDRSSHQPQHF TGCAGTGCTAGAGATAGGAGCTCTCATCAGCCCCAGCATTTT